This T cell receptor (beta chain) was retrieved from a study of blood T cell repertoires in COVID-19. CDR3 length: 13 amino acids. Germline V gene data show CDR1 as SGHNT and CDR2 as YYREEE (reference sequence). Deletions cut 7 bases from V and 3 bases from J, with 11 bases between. Per the authors' pipeline: Scientists estimated how many nucleated cells there were by amplifying reference gene primers. Here immunoSEQ multiplex PCR was the method, and the copy in TCRdb shows in-frame clones only, minus some. D and trimming come from the DNA, and the V and J calls and clone size come from that table. In the table there are about 390,000 clones, more than 75% of which are singletons.

This sequence originates from a woman between 50 and 59 years old who had recovered from COVID-19. Sample: PBMCs or T cells enriched from blood (not recorded which). The J gene is TRBJ2-1, the V gene TRBV5-4, with a tentative D call TRBD2 (6 bases). The CDR3 region is CASRDWDYNEQFF. The CDR3, as DNA: TGTGCCAGCCGGGACTGGGACTACAATGAGCAGTTCTTC.